The 31 T cell receptor beta chains below come from one sample, sequenced in a study of T-cell reconstitution after alpha-beta-depleted transplantation in children. Molecular barcoding with unique molecular identifiers was used for the TCRbeta library. One entry per CDR3 protein results from TCRdb running MiXCR on the PCR reads. The sample includes 500,000 to 750,000 distinct CDR3 sequences, over 25% of them seen just once. Sequencing used PBMCs, obtained before TCRalphabeta/CD19-depleted stem cell transplant. Receptors were obtained from a boy less than two years old with Wiskott-Aldrich syndrome, due to receive a stem cell transplant.

V gene TRBV27 combines with J gene TRBJ2-1; D assignment may be TRBD1 or TRBD2 (5 bases each). Per germline, CDR1 MNHEY and CDR2 SMNVEV (reference sequence). V lost 5 bases to trimming and J lost 1 base, with 18 bases between them. The CDR3 is 17 residues long. DNA for the CDR3: TGTGCCAGCAGTCCTTGGACTGGGGCAGGGTCCTACAATGAGCAGTTCTTC. Residues: CASSPWTGAGSYNEQFF.

This clonotype has a handful of counts. The chain has TRBV6-1 and TRBJ2-5; D is perhaps TRBD1 (5 bases). In germline, CDR1 is MNHNS, CDR2 SASEGT. Trimming stripped 2 bases from V and 2 bases from J, with 6 bases between. CDR3 length equals 13 residues. CDR3: CASSERTQETQYF. The CDR3 bases are TGTGCCAGCAGTGAACGGACACAAGAGACCCAGTACTTC.

The chain has TRBV5-1 and TRBJ2-3, with 7 bases aligning to TRBD2. Germline CDR1 reads SGHRS; CDR2 reads YFSETQ. The CDR3 has 15 amino acids. Unmatched junction bases numbered 6, after V lost 0 bases and J lost 5 bases. This CDR3 reads CASSLGTGGGDTQYF. CDR3 sequence (DNA): TGCGCCAGCAGCTTGGGTACGGGAGGAGGAGATACGCAGTATTTT. Combining the CDR3 with reference TRBV5-1 and TRBJ2-3 gives the whole variable domain KAGVTQTPRYLIKTRGQQVTLSCSPISGHRSVSWYQQTPGQGLQFLFEYFSETQRNKGNFPGRFSGRQFSNSRSEMNVSTLELGDSALYLCASSLGTGGGDTQYFGPGTRLTVL.

The rearrangement links TRBV29-1 to TRBJ2-1, with unresolved D. CDR1 and CDR2 from the germline V gene are SQVTM and ANQGSEA. V lost 8 bases, J lost 9 bases, and 14 bases lay in between. The CDR3 has 11 residues. The CDR3 sequence is CSTLYRVEQFF. The CDR3 DNA reads TGCAGCACCCTTTACCGGGTTGAGCAGTTCTTC.

This clonotype has just a few counts. The chain recombines TRBV5-1 with TRBJ2-7; TRBD2 agrees at 7 bases. The CDR3 is made up of 15 amino acids. Per germline, CDR1 SGHRS and CDR2 YFSETQ. V shed 2 bases and J 2 bases; nucleotides not matched to a gene: 7. The CDR3 DNA reads as TGCGCCAGCAGCTTAAGCGGGAAAAATACCTACGAGCAGTACTTC. It is translated as CASSLSGKNTYEQYF.

The CDR3 nucleotides are TGTGCCAGCAGGGGGGGGACAGGGGAGAACACCGGGGAGCTGTTTTTT. Encoded protein: CASRGGTGENTGELFF. The V and J genes are TRBV12-3 or TRBV12-4 and TRBJ2-2, with 10 bases identical to TRBD1. V shed 6 bases and J 1 base; nucleotides not matched to a gene: 5. CDR3 length equals 16 residues.

This clonotype was seen many times. This chain connects TRBV4-2 to TRBJ2-4; D unclear. V was pared by 0 bases and J by 4 bases, with 7 bases between. Germline lookup yields CDR1 LGHNA and CDR2 YNFKEQ. CDR3 length equals 14 residues. The CDR3 bases are TGTGCCAGCAGCCAAGATAGGGTGAAAAACATTCAGTACTTC. It is translated as CASSQDRVKNIQYF.

This clonotype was seen more than once but under ten times. V gene TRBV20-1 combines with J gene TRBJ2-3; D remains ambiguous. The CDR3 spans 11 residues. Germline lookup yields CDR1 DFQATT and CDR2 SNEGSKA (reference sequence). Trimming shortened V by 4 bases and J by 3 bases, and 5 bases separated the two germline ends. CDR3 nucleotide sequence: TGCAGTGCTACTAGAACAGATACGCAGTATTTT. As protein: CSATRTDTQYF.

This sequence joins TRBV28 and TRBJ2-1; a possible D gene is TRBD1 (5 bases). The CDR3 is 14 residues long. Germline loops: CDR1 MDHEN, CDR2 SYDVKM. The V end was cut by 6 bases, the J end by 1 base, with 10 bases between. CDR3 sequence: CASSRRASYNEQFF. In nucleotides, the CDR3 is TGTGCCAGCAGCCGCAGGGCTTCCTACAATGAGCAGTTCTTC.

This clonotype was detected ten times or more. This chain uses TRBV6-1 with TRBJ1-2; 7 nucleotides align to TRBD1. V lost 4 bases, J lost 4 bases, and 6 bases stayed unmatched. This CDR3 comprises 14 residues. Germline CDR1 MNHNS, CDR2 SASEGT. CDR3 amino acids: CASSVRQGAYGYTF. The CDR3 DNA follows: TGTGCCAGCAGTGTCAGACAGGGAGCCTATGGCTACACCTTC.

This clonotype was seen more than once but under ten times. The chain is built from TRBV5-1 and TRBJ2-3; 9 bases are shared with TRBD1. Germline CDR1 is SGHRS and CDR2 is YFSETQ. The CDR3 consists of 15 residues. V was pared by 2 bases and J by 4 bases, with 5 bases of the junction left unmatched. For the CDR3, the DNA is TGCGCCAGCAGCTTACAAACAGGGGGCCCAGATACGCAGTATTTT. Translating it yields CASSLQTGGPDTQYF. The variable domain in full, with the rest retrieved from reference TRBV5-1 and TRBJ2-3, is KAGVTQTPRYLIKTRGQQVTLSCSPISGHRSVSWYQQTPGQGLQFLFEYFSETQRNKGNFPGRFSGRQFSNSRSEMNVSTLELGDSALYLCASSLQTGGPDTQYFGPGTRLTVL.

The rearrangement uses TRBV9 and TRBJ2-7, with 9 nucleotides matching TRBD2. CDR1 and CDR2 from the germline V gene are SGDLS and YYNGEE. The CDR3 extends over 15 amino acids. V gave up 0 bases and J gave up 2 bases; unmatched junction bases: 3. CDR3 nucleotide sequence: TGTGCCAGCAGCGTAGGCGGGAGGGAGACCTACGAGCAGTACTTC. Translating gives CASSVGGRETYEQYF.

The chain's CDR3 is CASNLQHF. The CDR3 DNA follows: TGCGCCAGCAATCTCCAGCATTTT. This chain links TRBV5-1 with TRBJ1-5; D is undetermined. CDR3 length: 8 residues. Germline CDR1 and CDR2: SGHRS and YFSETQ. V lost 6 bases and J 12 bases, leaving 4 bases between the germline ends.

The CDR3 DNA is TGTGCCATCAGGACACCCAAATCCTACGAGCAGTACTTC. It yields the protein CAIRTPKSYEQYF. The chain employs TRBV10-3 and TRBJ2-7; D ambiguous. Trimming took off 6 bases at V and 1 base at J, with 10 bases between the two ends. Germline CDR1 is ENHRY and CDR2 is SYGVKD. The CDR3 runs 13 residues.

The V call is TRBV5-6, the J call TRBJ2-5; D is possibly TRBD2 (6 bases). Germline V CDR1 and CDR2: SGHDT, YYEEEE. The length of the CDR3 is 14 residues. V was clipped by 1 base and J by 2 bases, with 9 bases between them. In nucleotides, the CDR3 is TGTGCCAGCAGCTTGATCGCGGGGCAAGAGACCCAGTACTTC. Translated: CASSLIAGQETQYF.

This clonotype showed up just a few times. V and J are TRBV5-1 and TRBJ1-1; 7 nucleotides match TRBD1. Unmatched junction bases numbered 6, after V lost 4 bases and J lost 3 bases. CDR3 length: 14 amino acids. Germline assignment: CDR1 SGHRS and CDR2 YFSETQ. Written as DNA, the CDR3 is TGCGCCAGCAGCCCGACAGGGTCGGACACTGAAGCTTTCTTT. This sequence encodes CASSPTGSDTEAFF.

This chain joins TRBV20-1 and TRBJ2-1; 10 nucleotides align to TRBD2. The CDR3 covers 16 residues. J was trimmed by 2 bases and V by 2 bases; bases with no gene match: 6. CDR1 DFQATT and CDR2 SNEGSKA come from the germline V gene (reference sequence). Written as DNA, the CDR3 is TGCAGTGCTAGAACAAAAGGACTAGCGGCCTACAATGAGCAGTTCTTC. This translates into CSARTKGLAAYNEQFF.

This clonotype was recorded at least ten times. V and J are TRBV5-1 and TRBJ1-1, with TRBD1 matching over 7 bases. J gave up 6 bases and V 4 bases, and 6 bases lay outside the gene matches. This CDR3 is built from 13 residues. CDR1 SGHRS and CDR2 YFSETQ come from the germline V gene. The CDR3 here is CASSLQGYSEAFF. The CDR3 nucleotides read TGCGCCAGCAGCCTACAGGGGTATTCTGAAGCTTTCTTT.

The J gene is TRBJ1-2, the V gene TRBV14; 8 nucleotides align to TRBD1. The CDR3 loop spans 15 amino acids. J was trimmed by 5 bases and V by 2 bases; bases with no gene match: 7. CDR1 is SGHDN and CDR2 is FVKESK in the germline V gene. As DNA, the CDR3 is TGTGCCAGCAGCCAATACCCAGGGGGCCGGTATGGCTACACCTTC. Encoded protein: CASSQYPGGRYGYTF.

This chain joins TRBV24-1 and TRBJ1-1, with 7 bases lining up with TRBD1. The CDR3 is 13 residues long. V shed 5 bases and J 5 bases; nucleotides not matched to a gene: 4. Germline CDR1 is KGHDR and CDR2 is SFDVKD. The chain's CDR3 is CATSGDRATEAFF. The CDR3 nucleotides are TGTGCCACCAGTGGCGACAGGGCGACTGAAGCTTTCTTT.

The chain couples TRBV24-1 to TRBJ2-2; 8 nucleotides match TRBD1. From germline, CDR1 is KGHDR and CDR2 SFDVKD. This CDR3 spans 15 amino acids. V shed 4 bases and J 5 bases; nucleotides not matched to a gene: 5. Here the CDR3 DNA reads TGTGCCACCAGTGACCCGACAGGGGCGACCGGGGAGCTGTTTTTT. Amino acids: CATSDPTGATGELFF.

This clonotype was observed a few times. V and J are TRBV14 and TRBJ2-7; D possibly corresponds to TRBD2 (5 bases). Trimming took off 1 base at V and 5 bases at J, with 18 bases between the two ends. Germline-derived CDR1 and CDR2 are SGHDN and FVKESK. The CDR3 length is 16 residues. The CDR3 coding sequence is TGTGCCAGCAGCCAAGGTATCGGGAATAATAACCACGAGCAGTACTTC. It encodes CASSQGIGNNNHEQYF.

This clonotype has a count of ten or more. The rearrangement links TRBV29-1 to TRBJ2-7, with TRBD1 matching 7 bases. In germline, CDR1 is SQVTM, CDR2 ANQGSEA. This CDR3 is 13 amino acids long. After removal of 7 bases from V and 7 bases from J, the junction contained 13 bases not matched to a gene. The CDR3 sequence is CSARTGPVSEQYF. Written as DNA, the CDR3 is TGCAGCGCTCGGACAGGACCCGTAAGTGAGCAGTACTTC.

The V gene is TRBV9, the J gene TRBJ2-1; weak D call: TRBD1 (6 bases). Per the germline V gene, CDR1 is SGDLS and CDR2 is YYNGEE. V was shortened by 3 bases and J by 1 base, with 11 bases between the two germline ends. CDR3 length: 15 amino acids. CDR3 loop: CASSAQGPSYNEQFF. CDR3 coding DNA: TGTGCCAGCAGCGCACAGGGACCATCCTACAATGAGCAGTTCTTC.

A few counts support this clonotype. The chain links TRBV5-1 to TRBJ2-1; D ambiguous. Deletions cut 4 bases from V and 7 bases from J, with 12 bases between. The CDR3 is 13 amino acids. Germline V lookup: CDR1 SGHRS, CDR2 YFSETQ. CDR3 in DNA: TGCGCCAGCAGCCCGTACGTGAGGAATGAGCAGTTCTTC. It specifies CASSPYVRNEQFF.

This chain links TRBV12-3 or TRBV12-4 with TRBJ1-4, with D unresolved. CDR3 length equals 14 residues. Trimming pared 2 bases from V and 8 bases from J, leaving 12 bases between. CDR3 sequence (DNA): TGTGCCAGCAGTTTATCTGAGGGAACGGAAAAACTGTTTTTT. Encoded protein: CASSLSEGTEKLFF.

This clonotype has a handful of counts. The V call is TRBV20-1, the J call TRBJ2-7, with TRBD1 matching 7 bases. The length of the CDR3 is 16 residues. The V and J ends lost 2 bases and 1 base, in that order; junction bases with no gene match: 11. Germline V CDR1 and CDR2: DFQATT, SNEGSKA (reference sequence). The CDR3 sequence is CSARSKGTEVSYEQYF. The CDR3 bases are TGCAGTGCTAGATCGAAAGGGACAGAGGTTTCCTACGAGCAGTACTTC.

The table lists this clonotype with a few counts. CDR3 amino acids: CASSSTGAGRRHEQYF. The CDR3 region has the DNA TGTGCCAGCAGTTCCACCGGAGCGGGCAGGAGACACGAGCAGTACTTC. The chain recombines TRBV12-3 or TRBV12-4 with TRBJ2-7; D is possibly TRBD2 (6 bases). The germline V and J ends were trimmed by 4 bases and 5 bases, with 21 bases remaining between them. This CDR3 contains 16 residues.

The gene calls are TRBV5-1 and TRBJ2-2; perhaps TRBD1 as D (5 bases). The ends were cut back, 7 bases at V and 1 base at J, with 14 bases in the middle. This CDR3 comprises 15 residues. CDR1 and CDR2 (germline): SGHRS, YFSETQ. The DNA for the CDR3 is TGCGCCAGCTCCACCCCAGGGAAGAACACCGGGGAGCTGTTTTTT. This translates into CASSTPGKNTGELFF. The entire variable domain, with the rest obtained from reference TRBV5-1 and TRBJ2-2, is as follows: KAGVTQTPRYLIKTRGQQVTLSCSPISGHRSVSWYQQTPGQGLQFLFEYFSETQRNKGNFPGRFSGRQFSNSRSEMNVSTLELGDSALYLCASSTPGKNTGELFFGEGSRLTVL.

This clonotype came up a few times. J is TRBJ2-3 and V is TRBV12-3 or TRBV12-4; 11 nucleotides match TRBD2. The CDR3 has 17 residues. V was clipped by 1 base and J by 0 bases; unmatched bases: 3. The CDR3 coding sequence is TGTGCCAGCAGTTTAGGGGGACTAGCGGCTAGCACAGATACGCAGTATTTT. Its translation is CASSLGGLAASTDTQYF.

The chain carries TRBV29-1 and TRBJ2-1; D gene ambiguous. V was trimmed by 4 bases and J by 6 bases, leaving 7 bases between them. Germline V gene lookup returns CDR1 SQVTM and CDR2 ANQGSEA. CDR3 length: 11 amino acids. DNA for the CDR3: TGCAGCGTTGTAAGGGTCAATGAGCAGTTCTTC. This encodes CSVVRVNEQFF.